These 14 T cell receptor beta chains were sequenced from one sample in a study of HIV-infected patients and healthy controls. Reverse transcription used approximately 500 ng RNA and constant-region primers for alpha and beta. Each of the alpha and beta chains got its own library through chain-specific third strand synthesis with indices. TCRdb passed the 5' RACE reads through MiXCR, listing each CDR3 protein once. The sample has roughly 16,000 distinct CDR3 sequences; 5.5% are singletons. Whole blood was used without fractionation, so all unsorted peripheral T cells were included. Sample: blood. The receptors stem from an adult in good health.

This rearrangement joins TRBV21-1 to TRBJ2-1; the DNA was not used to check the table's D call, TRBD2. TRBV21-1 is deemed a pseudogene. The CDR3 has 18 residues. As DNA, the CDR3 is TGTGCCAGCAGCACCCCGTGGAAGCGACTAGCCCCTCTCTATGAGCAGTTCTTC. It is translated as CASSTPWKRLAPLYEQFF.

This clonotype occurred many times. The CDR3, as DNA: TGCAGTGCTAGCATCCGGGGTACCTACAATGAGCAGTTCTTC. Its protein product is CSASIRGTYNEQFF. This chain connects TRBV20-1 to TRBJ2-1; maybe TRBD2 (5 bases). The CDR3 has 14 residues. The V gene's germline CDR1 is DFQATT and CDR2 SNEGSKA (reference sequence). The V gene lost 3 bases and the J gene lost 2 bases, with 11 bases spanning the gap.

This clonotype has at least ten counts. The V gene is TRBV7-8, the J gene TRBJ1-1, with D possibly being TRBD1 (6 bases). The CDR3 runs to 13 residues. CDR1 SGHVS and CDR2 FQNEAQ come from the germline V gene. V lost 4 bases to trimming and J lost 6 bases, with 12 bases between them. DNA for the CDR3: TGTGCCAGCAGCTCGAGGGGGAGATCTGAAGCTTTCTTT. Its protein product is CASSSRGRSEAFF.

This clonotype has ten or more counts. The V gene is TRBV6-5, the J gene TRBJ2-3; possible D gene TRBD1, 5 bases. This CDR3 region has 15 residues. Germline CDR1 MNHEY, CDR2 SVGAGI. Trimming left V 6 bases short and J 1 base short, with 14 bases between. The CDR3 here is CASRNRGRGTDTQYF. The CDR3 coding sequence is TGTGCCAGCAGGAATAGGGGTCGCGGCACAGATACGCAGTATTTT.

This clonotype appeared many times. The chain combines TRBV7-2 with TRBJ1-5; D gene ambiguous. V was cut by 5 bases and J by 5 bases, with 7 bases left in between. This CDR3 is 12 amino acids long. CDR1 is SGHTA, CDR2 FQGNSA, per germline. The CDR3 reads CASSLPYQPQHF. The CDR3 DNA is TGTGCCAGCAGCCTTCCTTATCAGCCCCAGCATTTT.

This clonotype is judged medium-sized (0.01 to 0.1%). V gene TRBV9 combines with J gene TRBJ2-3, with 9 nucleotides matching TRBD2. The CDR3 runs 15 residues. V gave up 3 bases and J gave up 3 bases; unmatched junction bases: 5. CDR1 and CDR2 (germline): SGDLS, YYNGEE. The DNA for the CDR3 is TGTGCCAGCAGCGAGGTAGCGGGGGCAACAGATACGCAGTATTTT. Its translation is CASSEVAGATDTQYF.

This clonotype is judged medium-sized. V usage is TRBV20-1 and J usage is TRBJ1-1; unclear D gene. The V gene lost 4 bases and the J gene lost 1 base, with 16 bases spanning the gap. The CDR3 is made up of 15 amino acids. Germline V gene data show CDR1 as DFQATT and CDR2 as SNEGSKA (reference sequence). In DNA, the CDR3 is TGCAGTGCTACCCGCCTAGGGTTCACGAACACTGAAGCTTTCTTT. Its translation is CSATRLGFTNTEAFF.

This clonotype was seen at least ten times. The J gene is TRBJ2-1, the V gene TRBV13, with D maybe TRBD2 (6 bases). Germline V gene lookup returns CDR1 PRHDT and CDR2 FYEKMQ (reference sequence). V gave up 5 bases and J gave up 6 bases, with 14 bases separating them. CDR3 size: 14 residues. Here the CDR3 reads CASSPHLRGNEQFF. The CDR3 nucleotides are TGTGCCAGCAGCCCCCACCTGCGGGGCAATGAGCAGTTCTTC.

This clonotype was detected ten times or more. This chain joins TRBV4-1 and TRBJ2-2, with unresolved D. V lost 3 bases and J 2 bases, leaving 22 bases between the germline ends. Germline lookup yields CDR1 MGHRA and CDR2 YSYEKL. This CDR3 comprises 19 residues. The CDR3 nucleotides are TGCGCCAGCAGCCACCGAGTTCGCAAGGTCCTCTCTAACACCGGGGAGCTGTTTTTT. Translation: CASSHRVRKVLSNTGELFF.

Notes on this clonotype: A much more abundant neighbour one base away suggests this may be a read error. The gene calls are TRBV29-1 and TRBJ1-2; 10 positions match TRBD1. From germline, CDR1 is SQVTM and CDR2 ANQGSEA. The CDR3 runs to 19 residues. J gave up 8 bases and V 1 base, and 22 bases lay outside the gene matches. The CDR3 here is CSVEAHPGTGVTVGAGYTF. For the CDR3, the DNA is TGCAGCGTTGAAGCTCACCCCGGGACAGGGGTTACGGTCGGTGCGGGCTACACCTTC. Variable domain in full (rest from reference TRBV29-1 and TRBJ1-2): SAVISQKPSRDICQRGTSLTIQCQVDSQVTMMFWYRQQPGQSLTLIATANQGSEATYESGFVIDKFPISRPNLTFSTLTVSNMSPEDSSIYLCSVEAHPGTGVTVGAGYTFGSGTRLTVV.

The chain joins TRBV6-6 to TRBJ1-5; D gene unclear. The CDR3 consists of 17 residues. V lost 4 bases, J lost 0 bases, and 16 bases lay in between. In germline, CDR1 is MNHNY, CDR2 SVGAGI (reference sequence). In nucleotides, the CDR3 is TGTGCCAGCAGTTCGAACTACGGGCCGGATAGCAATCAGCCCCAGCATTTT. Its protein is CASSSNYGPDSNQPQHF.

At least ten counts were recorded for this clonotype. The rearrangement joins TRBV28 to TRBJ1-1; D may be TRBD1 (6 bases). Germline V gene lookup returns CDR1 MDHEN and CDR2 SYDVKM. Deletions cut 3 bases from V and 7 bases from J, with 18 bases between. This CDR3 is built from 15 residues. For the CDR3, the DNA is TGTGCCAGCAGTTTCGGCCGCGGGGGCTTGGGTGAAGCTTTCTTT. It yields the protein CASSFGRGGLGEAFF.

The table lists this clonotype with many counts. The chain recombines TRBV12-3 or TRBV12-4 with TRBJ2-3; 7 bases line up with TRBD1. This CDR3 spans 15 amino acids. V was clipped by 2 bases and J by 4 bases; unmatched bases: 6. This CDR3 is CASSLSNRGSDTQYF. In DNA, the CDR3 is TGTGCCAGCAGTTTATCGAACAGGGGCTCAGATACGCAGTATTTT.

The sample holds many counts of this clonotype. This chain joins TRBV19 and TRBJ2-7, with 9 nucleotides matching TRBD1. Per germline, CDR1 LNHDA and CDR2 SQIVND (reference sequence). The CDR3 is 16 residues long. V dropped 6 bases and J dropped 2; count of bases not matched to a gene: 11. CDR3 residues: CASSPRWGQGAYEQYF. For the CDR3, the DNA is TGTGCCAGTAGCCCCAGATGGGGACAGGGTGCCTACGAGCAGTACTTC.